This T cell receptor (beta chain) was sequenced during a study of T cells expressing NK-cell markers. TCRdb reanalyzed the 5' RACE reads and collapses them to one entry per CDR3 protein, without DNA. The listing contains 350,000 to 500,000 distinct CDR3 sequences. Germline CDR1 MNHNS, CDR2 SASEGT. The CDR3 is made up of 15 amino acids. What was sequenced was blood T cells: a sorted CD56 or NKG2C T cell subset, CD4+ or CD8+ T cells, or bulk PBMC T cells (not recorded which). The V gene is TRBV6-1, the J gene TRBJ1-5; the D gene TCRdb calls, TRBD1, cannot be checked with no DNA. The sequence was obtained from a woman aged 18-70 years in good health. CDR3 sequence reads: CASSPDRGRNQPQHF.